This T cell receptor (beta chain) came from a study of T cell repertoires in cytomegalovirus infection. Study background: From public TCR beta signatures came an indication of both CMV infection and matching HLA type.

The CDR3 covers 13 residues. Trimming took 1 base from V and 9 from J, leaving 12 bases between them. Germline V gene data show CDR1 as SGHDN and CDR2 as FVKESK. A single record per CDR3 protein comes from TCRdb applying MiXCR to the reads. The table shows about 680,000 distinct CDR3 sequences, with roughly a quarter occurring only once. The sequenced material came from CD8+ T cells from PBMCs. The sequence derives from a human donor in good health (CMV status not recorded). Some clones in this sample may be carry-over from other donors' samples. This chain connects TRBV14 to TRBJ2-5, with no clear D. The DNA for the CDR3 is TGTGCCAGCAGCCAAGGGCTGTCGATGGCCCAGTACTTC. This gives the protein CASSQGLSMAQYF.